The sequence of this T cell receptor beta chain was determined in a study of CXCR3-negative and CXCR3-positive naive CD8 T cells. Overall study findings and caveats: CXCR3-positive naive cells had more hydrophobic TRB CDR3s than CXCR3-negative naive cells.

5' RACE that incorporated UMI labels was used to prepare the TRB cDNA libraries. TCRdb reprocessed the 5' RACE reads and stores each CDR3 protein as one record, lacking DNA. Its table lists some 150,000 distinct CDR3 sequences. On this clonotype itself: Its matching antigen is unknown.

The germline V gene has CDR1 SGHKS and CDR2 YYEKEE (reference sequence). This CDR3 contains 15 residues. The genes are TRBV5-5 and TRBJ1-5; checking the TCRdb D call of TRBD1 is not possible without DNA. The receptor was derived from a human donor in good health. Some clones in this sample may be carry-over from other donors' samples. The sample taken for sequencing was naive CXCR3+ CD8+ T cells from blood. Subset described: CD45RO-CCR7+CD27+CD95- naive CD8+ T cells expressing CXCR3 (TNR3+). This CDR3 is CASSLGQGNNQPQHF. The whole variable domain, filled in from reference TRBV5-5 and TRBJ1-5, reads DAGVTQSPTHLIKTRGQQVTLRCSPISGHKSVSWYQQVLGQGPQFIFQYYEKEERGRGNFPDRFSARQFPNYSSELNVNALLLGDSALYLCASSLGQGNNQPQHFGDGTRLSIL.